In this sample, the clone carrying this TCR beta chain turned up many times. This record comes from a study of T cells in Graves' hyperthyroidism and ophthalmopathy. Regions amplified from RNA transcripts were the TCR beta CDR3 regions. With the HTBI primer set, the TCR CDR3 went through a first round of RT-PCR. TCRdb ran MiXCR on the multiplex PCR reads and lists one entry per CDR3 protein. Seen here are 400,000 to 600,000 distinct CDR3 sequences, less than 25% observed once, and the top ten hold less than 30%. The sequencing input was blood. The TCR sequence derives from a man younger than 35 with Graves' hyperthyroidism.

The CDR3 loop reads CASHGQGTYEQYF. Written as DNA, the CDR3 is TGTGCCAGCCATGGACAGGGGACCTACGAGCAGTACTTC. The rearrangement uses TRBV27 and TRBJ2-7; 9 nucleotides match TRBD1. Germline V gene data show CDR1 as MNHEY and CDR2 as SMNVEV (reference sequence). CDR3 size: 13 residues. Trimming at V came to 8 bases and at J to 2 bases, leaving 4 bases not matched to a gene.